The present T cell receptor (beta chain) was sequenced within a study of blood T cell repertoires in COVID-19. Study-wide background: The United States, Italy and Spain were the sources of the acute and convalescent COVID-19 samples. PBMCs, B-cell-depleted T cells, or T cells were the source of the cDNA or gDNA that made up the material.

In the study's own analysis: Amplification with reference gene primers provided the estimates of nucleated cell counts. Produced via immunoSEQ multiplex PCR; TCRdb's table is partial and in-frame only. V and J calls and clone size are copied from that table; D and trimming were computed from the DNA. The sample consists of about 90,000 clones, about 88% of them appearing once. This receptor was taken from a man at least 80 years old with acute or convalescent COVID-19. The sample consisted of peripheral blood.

This chain's CDR3 is CASSPRGHLSWSYNEQFF. The CDR3 nucleotides read TGTGCCAGCAGCCCTAGGGGCCATCTCTCTTGGAGCTACAATGAGCAGTTCTTC. V is TRBV27 and J is TRBJ2-1, with a tentative D call TRBD1 (5 bases). The CDR3 has 18 residues. In germline, CDR1 is MNHEY, CDR2 SMNVEV (reference sequence). Trimming cost V 6 bases and J 3 bases, with 24 bases left between them.